This section outlines one T cell receptor (beta chain) sequence together with its context. V gave up 3 bases and J gave up 5 bases, with 13 bases separating them. The CDR3 has 14 amino acids. Germline loops: CDR1 MRHNA, CDR2 SNTAGT. This specimen belongs to a study of T cell changes during pregnancy in multiple sclerosis. The repertoire was sequenced with immunoSEQ multiplex PCR; TCRdb's copy has only in-frame clones and lacks some. The sample carries around 69,000 clones, about 92% recorded once. The rearrangement uses TRBV6-4 and TRBJ1-1; D possibly corresponds to TRBD1 (5 bases). Sequencing used peripheral blood, obtained in the first trimester of pregnancy. The source of this sequence is a female donor with multiple sclerosis, enrolled in a pregnancy study. CDR3 loop: CASSEGQGGTEAFF. CDR3 DNA sequence: TGTGCCAGCAGTGAGGGGCAGGGTGGGACTGAAGCTTTCTTT.